This record looks at one TCR beta chain sequence and its context. This receptor's antigen is unknown. No per-base quality is available; no much larger clone lies one base away. This specimen's time point label, per the study, means: about 28 days (+/-7) after the second vaccine dose. AZD1222 recipients whose second dose came at about 4 weeks and those whose second dose came at about 12 weeks were combined into one group, since spike-specific TCR depth and breadth did not differ between the two schedules. Vaccinee samples came from UK trials COV001 and COV002, including a single-blind randomized controlled phase 2/3 trial of AZD1222 (ChAdOx1 nCoV-19) in healthy adults. For TCRbeta chain sequencing, PBMC samples were collected from trial participants at day 0 and at day 28 after the second dose. For CDR1 and CDR2, the germline V gene lists KGHSH and LQKENI. V lost 1 base and J lost 0 bases, and the count of bases not matched to a germline gene is 0. The CDR3 contains 16 residues, cysteine and phenylalanine counted. This entry keeps only the CDR3 DNA: 48 bases, framed from base 1.

This specimen belongs to a study of T cell responses to AZD1222 COVID-19 vaccine (dated by TCRdb to the early 2020s). In the study overall: A total of roughly 240 trial participants underwent TCR sequencing, of whom 200 to 220 received two doses of AZD1222 and about 26 received two doses of the MenACWY control vaccine. Trial participants were enrolled by age into subgroups of 18-55, 56-69 and 70-plus years, and roughly 150, 30 and 60 TCR-sequenced participants, respectively, were included in these subgroups. The full study reports these points: A significant rise in spike-specific TCR breadth and depth was observed after two AZD1222 doses relative to day 0 and relative to MenACWY recipients. No day 14 peak-response samples were available, so repertoires were characterized only after the peak T cell response. In the small 56-69-year group, the increase in depth fell short of significance, most likely because of low power. Participants were mostly white British and included more females than males, and it was suggested by the authors that clonal diversity may have been underestimated. Vaccine-associated CD4 TCRs spanned the whole spike protein, with dominant responses in regions 160-218 and 743-854. Epitopes outside the regions mutated in the B.1.351 and B.1.1.7 variants were reportedly recognized by nearly half of the unique spike-specific TCRs. Conclusions about previously exposed vaccinees were limited because only six or seven AZD1222 recipients were SARS-CoV-2 seropositive at baseline.

The CDR3 regions of human TCRbeta chains were subjected to immunosequencing. From the authors' description of their analysis: TCRs in the repertoires were compared against a reference library of SARS-CoV-2-specific TCRs that had been generated with the MIRA antigen-specificity platform. Breadth was defined as the fraction of unique TCRs that were SARS-CoV-2-associated. Depth was defined as the fraction of total T cells that were SARS-CoV-2-associated. Using the MIRA data, every spike-specific TCR was mapped to the spike region that the TCR reacted to and assigned to either a CD4 or a CD8 class. Log10-transformed breadth and depth values were compared by one-way ANOVA with Sidak's multiple comparisons tests. The table was pulled from immuneACCESS by TCRdb, which kept in-frame rearrangements only. Such tables lose some clones; where checked, under half of the loss comes from unresolved V genes, and the rest has no known cause. D and trimming come from the DNA, and the V and J calls and clone size come from that table. The sample profile shows about 150,000 clones; over 80% of them were found once. The ten most abundant clones make up roughly 3.8% of the sample.

This sequence was found in an adult who received the AZD1222 COVID-19 vaccine. Material: peripheral blood, obtained 28 days after the second AZD1222 dose. This sequence uses TRBV18 and TRBJ2-2, with TRBD2 matching 9 junction bases. The CDR3: CASSPLAGANTGELFF. In nucleotides, the sequence is TGTGCCAGCTCACCACTAGCGGGGGCGAACACCGGGGAGCTGTTTTTT.